This TCR beta chain was sequenced during a study of CD8+ T cells in alopecia areata. The wider study: Treated patients were scored for severity by percent of scalp affected. Study-wide results and caveats: It was lesional scalp, especially alopecia totalis/universalis, that showed higher clonality than normal scalp.

After isolation, RNA underwent reverse transcription to generate cDNA as the sequencing template. Libraries were prepared by immunoSEQ multiplex PCR; TCRdb keeps only in-frame clonotypes and omits some of them. The sample gives about 210,000 clones, under 70% of which show up once; 4.2% is in the top ten. Stated treatment: oral pan-JAK inhibitor, 5-10 mg twice daily. Sorting of PBMCs yielded the CD4+ and CD8+ T cells. Details on this clone: Its specificity is not known.

The source of this sequence is a human donor with alopecia areata. The source material was CD4+ T cells sorted from blood, sampled at week 4, from a patient treated with tofacitinib.

The CDR3 reads CSVAGDGQPQHF. The CDR3 DNA is TGCAGCGTTGCAGGGGACGGGCAGCCCCAGCATTTT. The gene calls are TRBV29-1 and TRBJ1-5; tentative D call: TRBD1 (6 bases). Germline CDR1 is SQVTM and CDR2 is ANQGSEA. Trimming took 4 bases from V and 7 from J, leaving 11 bases between them. The CDR3 spans 12 residues. The full variable domain, rest sourced from reference TRBV29-1 and TRBJ1-5, is SAVISQKPSRDICQRGTSLTIQCQVDSQVTMMFWYRQQPGQSLTLIATANQGSEATYESGFVIDKFPISRPNLTFSTLTVSNMSPEDSSIYLCSVAGDGQPQHFGDGTRLSIL.